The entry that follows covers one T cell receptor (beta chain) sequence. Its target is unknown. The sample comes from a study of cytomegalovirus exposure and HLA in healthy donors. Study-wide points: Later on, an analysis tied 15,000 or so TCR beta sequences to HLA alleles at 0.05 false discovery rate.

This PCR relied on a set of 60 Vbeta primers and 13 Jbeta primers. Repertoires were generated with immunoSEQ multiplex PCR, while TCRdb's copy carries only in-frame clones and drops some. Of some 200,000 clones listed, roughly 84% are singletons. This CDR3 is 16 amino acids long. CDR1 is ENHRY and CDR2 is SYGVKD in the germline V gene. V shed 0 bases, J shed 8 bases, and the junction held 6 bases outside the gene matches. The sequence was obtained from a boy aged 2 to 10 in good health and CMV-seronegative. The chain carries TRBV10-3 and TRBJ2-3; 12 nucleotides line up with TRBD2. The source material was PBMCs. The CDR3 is CAISESRLAGDTTQYF. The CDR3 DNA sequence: TGTGCCATCAGTGAGTCCCGACTAGCGGGGGATACTACGCAGTATTTT.